This T cell receptor (beta chain) appears in the sequencing data of a study of blood T cell repertoires in COVID-19. Per the authors' pipeline: From reference gene primer amplification, estimates of nucleated cell counts were derived. The protocol was immunoSEQ multiplex PCR, while the TCRdb copy is restricted to in-frame clones and leaves out a portion. The DNA was the basis for D and trimming; V, J and clone size are from that table. Of some 110,000 clones listed, around 70% were seen once; the top ten hold 6%. J lost 2 bases, V lost 0 bases, and 3 bases had no gene match. Germline V gene lookup returns CDR1 MNHEY and CDR2 SVGEGT. This CDR3 is 16 amino acids long. The Seattle site enrolled patients during active infection and followed them longitudinally.

Sequencing was done on a sample of peripheral blood. This receptor was obtained from an older man with COVID-19, enrolled during active disease. The chain is built from TRBV6-2 or TRBV6-3 and TRBJ1-5; 8 bases line up with TRBD1. As DNA, the CDR3 is TGTGCCAGCAGTTACTCACAGGGGGACGGCAATCAGCCCCAGCATTTT. It translates to CASSYSQGDGNQPQHF.